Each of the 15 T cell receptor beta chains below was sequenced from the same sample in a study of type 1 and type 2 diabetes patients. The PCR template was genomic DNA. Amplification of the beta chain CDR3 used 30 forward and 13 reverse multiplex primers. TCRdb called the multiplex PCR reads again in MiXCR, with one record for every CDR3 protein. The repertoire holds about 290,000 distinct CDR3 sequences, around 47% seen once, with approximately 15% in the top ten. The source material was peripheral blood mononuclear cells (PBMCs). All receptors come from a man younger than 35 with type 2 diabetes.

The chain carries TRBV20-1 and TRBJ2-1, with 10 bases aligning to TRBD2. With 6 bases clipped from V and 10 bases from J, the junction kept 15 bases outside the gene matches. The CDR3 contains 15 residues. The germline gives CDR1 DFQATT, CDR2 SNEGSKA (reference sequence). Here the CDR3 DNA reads TGCAGTGCCGGGATGGCTAGCGGGAGTAGGAGAGAGCAGTTCTTC. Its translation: CSAGMASGSRREQFF.

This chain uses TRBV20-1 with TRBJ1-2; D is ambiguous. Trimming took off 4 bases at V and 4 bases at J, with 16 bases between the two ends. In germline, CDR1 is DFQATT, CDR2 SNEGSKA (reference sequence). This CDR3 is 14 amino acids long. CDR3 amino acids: CSAKLTTHTYGYTF. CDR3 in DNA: TGCAGTGCTAAGCTAACAACTCACACCTATGGCTACACCTTC.

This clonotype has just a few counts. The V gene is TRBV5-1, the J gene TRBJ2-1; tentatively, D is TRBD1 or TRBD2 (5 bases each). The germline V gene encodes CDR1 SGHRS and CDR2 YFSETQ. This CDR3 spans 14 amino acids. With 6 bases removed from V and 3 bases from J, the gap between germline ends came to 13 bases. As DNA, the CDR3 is TGCGCCAGCACCCGGGACCAGATCTACAATGAGCAGTTCTTC. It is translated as CASTRDQIYNEQFF.

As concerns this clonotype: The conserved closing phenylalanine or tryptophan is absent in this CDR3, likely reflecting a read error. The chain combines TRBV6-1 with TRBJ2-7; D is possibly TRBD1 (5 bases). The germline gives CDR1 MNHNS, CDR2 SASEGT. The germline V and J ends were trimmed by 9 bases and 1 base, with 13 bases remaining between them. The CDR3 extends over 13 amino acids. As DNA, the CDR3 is TGTGCCAGATACCGGCGACAGTCCTACGAGCAGTACCTC. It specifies CARYRRQSYEQYL.

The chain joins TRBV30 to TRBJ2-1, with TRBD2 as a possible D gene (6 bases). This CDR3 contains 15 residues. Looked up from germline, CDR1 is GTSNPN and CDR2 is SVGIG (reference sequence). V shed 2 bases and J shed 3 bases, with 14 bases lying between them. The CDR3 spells CAWSREASIYNEQFF. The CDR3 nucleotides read TGTGCCTGGAGTAGGGAGGCTAGCATCTACAATGAGCAGTTCTTC.

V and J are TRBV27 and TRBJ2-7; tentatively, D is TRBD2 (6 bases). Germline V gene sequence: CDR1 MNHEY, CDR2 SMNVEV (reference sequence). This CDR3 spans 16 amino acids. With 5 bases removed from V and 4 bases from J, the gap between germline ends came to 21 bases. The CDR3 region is CASSKGGASSVYEQYF. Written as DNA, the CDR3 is TGTGCCAGCAGTAAAGGCGGGGCCTCCTCCGTTTACGAGCAGTACTTC.

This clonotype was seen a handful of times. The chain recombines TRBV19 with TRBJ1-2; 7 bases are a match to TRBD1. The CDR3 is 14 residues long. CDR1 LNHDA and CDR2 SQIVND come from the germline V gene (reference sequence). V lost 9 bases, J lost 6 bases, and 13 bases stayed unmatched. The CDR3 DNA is TGTGCCAGCCTCTGGACAGGTGGCACCAATGGCTACACCTTC. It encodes CASLWTGGTNGYTF.

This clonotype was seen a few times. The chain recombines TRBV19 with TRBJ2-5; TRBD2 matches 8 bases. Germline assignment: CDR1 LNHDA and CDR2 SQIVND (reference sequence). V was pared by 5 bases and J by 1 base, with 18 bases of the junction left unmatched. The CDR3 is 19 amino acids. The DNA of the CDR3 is TGTGCCAGTAGTTCCCCCCGGGGGGGCGGGGTGGGCTTCCAAGAGACCCAGTACTTC. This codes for CASSSPRGGGVGFQETQYF.

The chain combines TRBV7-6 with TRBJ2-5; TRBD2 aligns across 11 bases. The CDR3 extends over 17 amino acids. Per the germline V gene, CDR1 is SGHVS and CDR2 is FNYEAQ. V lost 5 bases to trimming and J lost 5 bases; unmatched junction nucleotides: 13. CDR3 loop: CASSQGVAGGPWETQYF. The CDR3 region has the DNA TGTGCCAGCAGCCAAGGTGTAGCGGGGGGGCCTTGGGAGACCCAGTACTTC.

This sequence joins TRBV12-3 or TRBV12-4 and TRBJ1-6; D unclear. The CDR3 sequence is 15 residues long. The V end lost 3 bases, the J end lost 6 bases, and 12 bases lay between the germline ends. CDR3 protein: CASSFFVEGNSPLHF. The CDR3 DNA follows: TGTGCCAGCAGTTTCTTTGTGGAGGGTAATTCACCCCTCCACTTT.

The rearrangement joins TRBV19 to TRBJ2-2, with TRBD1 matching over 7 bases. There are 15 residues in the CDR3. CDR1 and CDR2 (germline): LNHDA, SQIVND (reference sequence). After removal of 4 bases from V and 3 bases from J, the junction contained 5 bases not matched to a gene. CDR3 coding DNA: TGTGCCAGTAGTACCCAGGGGGTCGACACCGGGGAGCTGTTTTTT. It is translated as CASSTQGVDTGELFF.

CDR3: CASSFRQGPSSYNSPLHF. DNA of the CDR3: TGTGCCAGCAGTTTTCGCCAAGGCCCGAGCTCCTATAATTCACCCCTCCACTTT. The chain links TRBV12-3 or TRBV12-4 to TRBJ1-6; D not certain. V lost 3 bases, J lost 0 bases, and 15 bases lay in between. There are 18 residues in the CDR3.

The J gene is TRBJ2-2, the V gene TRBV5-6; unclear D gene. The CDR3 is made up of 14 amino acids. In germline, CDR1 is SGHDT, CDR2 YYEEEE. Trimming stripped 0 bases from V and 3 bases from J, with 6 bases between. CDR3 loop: CASSLAGHTGELFF. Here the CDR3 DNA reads TGTGCCAGCAGCTTGGCCGGCCACACCGGGGAGCTGTTTTTT.

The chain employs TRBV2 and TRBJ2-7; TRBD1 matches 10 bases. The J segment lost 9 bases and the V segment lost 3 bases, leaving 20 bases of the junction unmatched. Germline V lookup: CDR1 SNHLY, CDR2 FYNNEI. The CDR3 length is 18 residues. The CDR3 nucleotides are TGTGCCAGCAGTGACTTATTCTTTTTGGGACAGGGGAAAAAAGGGCAGTACTTC. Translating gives CASSDLFFLGQGKKGQYF.

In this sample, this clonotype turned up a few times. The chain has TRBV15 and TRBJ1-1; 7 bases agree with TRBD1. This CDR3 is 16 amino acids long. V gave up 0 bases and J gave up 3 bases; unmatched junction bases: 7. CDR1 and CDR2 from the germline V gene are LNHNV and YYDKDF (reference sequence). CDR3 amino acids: CATSRDLRQGHTEAFF. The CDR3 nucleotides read TGTGCCACCAGCAGAGATTTGCGACAGGGTCACACTGAAGCTTTCTTT.